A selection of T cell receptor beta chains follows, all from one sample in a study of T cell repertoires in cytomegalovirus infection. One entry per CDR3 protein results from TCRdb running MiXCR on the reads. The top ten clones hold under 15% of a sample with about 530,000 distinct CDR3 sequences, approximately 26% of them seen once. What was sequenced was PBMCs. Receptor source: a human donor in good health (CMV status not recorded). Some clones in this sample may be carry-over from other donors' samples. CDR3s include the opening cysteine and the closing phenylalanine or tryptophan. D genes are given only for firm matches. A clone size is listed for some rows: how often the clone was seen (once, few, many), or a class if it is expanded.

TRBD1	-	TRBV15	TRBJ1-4	TGTGCCACCAGCAGACAGGGACAGGGGAATGAAAAACTGTTTTTT	CATSRQGQGNEKLFF
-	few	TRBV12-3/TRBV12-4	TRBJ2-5	TGTGCCAGCAGTCCGCTTAGGGTTCGGGAGACCCAGTACTTC	CASSPLRVRETQYF
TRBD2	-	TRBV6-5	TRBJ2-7	TGTGCCAGCAGTTACCAACTTCGGGACTACTCCTACGAGCAGTACTTC	CASSYQLRDYSYEQYF
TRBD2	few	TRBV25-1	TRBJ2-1	TGTGCCAGCAGTGGGCTCCGGACTAGCGGGAGCTCCTACAATGAGCAGTTCTTC	CASSGLRTSGSSYNEQFF
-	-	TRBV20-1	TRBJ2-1	TGCAGTGCTAGAGAAACGATCAATGAGCAGTTCTTC	CSARETINEQFF
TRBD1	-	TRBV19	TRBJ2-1	TGTGCCAGTAGTATAACCGGGACAGGGAACAATGAGCAGTTCTTC	CASSITGTGNNEQFF
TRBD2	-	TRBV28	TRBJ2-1	TGTGCCAGCACCAAGACGGGAGGCTCCTACAATGAGCAGTTCTTC	CASTKTGGSYNEQFF
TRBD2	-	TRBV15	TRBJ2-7	TGTGCCACCAGCAGGGACGTGGGGGACTACTACGAGCAGTACTTC	CATSRDVGDYYEQYF
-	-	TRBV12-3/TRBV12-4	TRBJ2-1	TGTGCCAGCAGTTTATCTCTGGGGGCGGGAGTTAAAAATGAGCAGTTCTTC	CASSLSLGAGVKNEQFF
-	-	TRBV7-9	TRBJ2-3	TGTGCCAGCAGCCCCAAACTAGCCATCACAGATACGCAGTATTTT	CASSPKLAITDTQYF
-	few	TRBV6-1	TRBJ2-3	TGTGCCAGCAGTTACCTCAGATCGGATACGCAGTATTTT	CASSYLRSDTQYF
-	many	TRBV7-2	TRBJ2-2	TGTGCCAGCAGCGAACAACAGGGTATCACCGGGGAGCTGTTTTTT	CASSEQQGITGELFF
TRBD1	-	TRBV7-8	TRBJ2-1	TGTGCCACCGGGACAGGACCTTACAATGAGCAGTTCTTC	CATGTGPYNEQFF
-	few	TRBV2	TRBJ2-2	TGTGCCAGCAGTCCGGGACTTCTTCCCGGGGAGCTGTTTTTT	CASSPGLLPGELFF
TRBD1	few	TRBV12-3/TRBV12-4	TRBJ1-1	TGTGCCAGCAGACTCCGGGACAGGAACACTGAAGCTTTCTTT	CASRLRDRNTEAFF